This TCR beta chain appears in the sequencing data of a study of cytomegalovirus exposure and HLA in healthy donors. The repertoire was sequenced with immunoSEQ multiplex PCR; TCRdb's copy has only in-frame clones and lacks some. The sample shows more than 95,000 clones, less than 90% of them seen only once. This clone was detected only a few times. This specimen includes other DNA sequences encoding the same CDR3. This CDR3 has 12 residues. V was shortened by 1 base and J by 3 bases, with 3 bases between the two germline ends. Germline loops: CDR1 SNHLY, CDR2 FYNNEI. The chain joins TRBV2 to TRBJ1-2, with D hard to call. The receptor's source is a man between 18 and 29 years old in good health and CMV-seropositive. The specimen was PBMCs. CDR3 DNA sequence: TGTGCCAGCAGTGAAGGAGACTATGGCTACACCTTC. Residues: CASSEGDYGYTF.